These T cell receptor beta chains were read from a single sample in a study of Ad26.COV2.S vaccination and SARS-CoV-2 variants. Clones were read by immunoSEQ multiplex PCR, and TCRdb kept only the in-frame ones, dropping some. Of fewer than 500,000 clones detected, roughly nine tenths appear once; the ten largest clones hold over 2%. The sequencing used peripheral blood, collected in a trial of Ad26.COV2.S vaccine versus placebo. The receptor source for this set is a person between 18 and 59 years old who received the Ad26.COV2.S COVID-19 vaccine or a placebo. Both conserved end residues are part of each CDR3.

j_gene	v_gene	CDR3aa
TRBJ1-5	TRBV18	CASSQDRGDLVPQHF
TRBJ1-2	TRBV5-5	CASSPGQGLYGYTF
TRBJ1-2	TRBV7-9	CASSTRDINTNYGYTF
TRBJ1-2	TRBV7-2	CASSSHGGTQYGYTF
TRBJ2-3	TRBV21-1	CASSPNRGPSTDTQYF
TRBJ2-2	TRBV19	CASSIGQAPANTGELFF
TRBJ1-1	TRBV28	CASTTGRNTEAFF
TRBJ1-1	TRBV6-5	CASWKGQTNTEAFF
TRBJ2-3	TRBV5-1	CASSRWAGRGPRSTDTQYF
TRBJ2-3	TRBV19	CASSPLPGLAGYTDTQYF
TRBJ2-3	TRBV7-8	CASSSRARGADTQYF
TRBJ2-7	TRBV6-2/TRBV6-3	CASSSGGFTEQYF
TRBJ2-1	TRBV7-9	CASSLWRSSYNEQFF
TRBJ2-5	TRBV2	CASSDRGETQYF
TRBJ1-3	TRBV28	CASSPGQGVPGNTIYF
TRBJ1-2	TRBV6-5	CASRSPGQAPRDTF
TRBJ1-4	TRBV30	CAWSVLTGNEKLFF